The entry below gives a single TCR beta chain sequence along with its context. This record belongs to a study of blood T cell repertoires in COVID-19. This table comes from immunoSEQ multiplex PCR, and its TCRdb copy is limited to in-frame clones, with some not included. The sample carries some 140,000 clones, 75% to 90% recorded once. This CDR3 comprises 15 residues. Per germline, CDR1 SGDLS and CDR2 YYNGEE. Trimming shortened V by 4 bases and J by 6 bases, and 18 bases separated the two germline ends. Recovery among Cohort 3 donors was established by two negative PCRs, clearance, or symptom resolution.

This clonotype was obtained from a man aged 30 to 45 who had recovered from COVID-19. The chain is built from TRBV9 and TRBJ2-3; D gene uncertain. The sample comprised PBMCs or T cells enriched from blood (not recorded which). CDR3 coding DNA: TGTGCCAGCAGCCCCGCGGTGGTCGGAACCGATACGCAGTATTTT. Translated, it gives CASSPAVVGTDTQYF.